This TCR beta chain was sequenced during a study of CD8+CD57+ T cells in acquired aplastic anemia. In patients chosen for sequencing, flow cytometry had shown CD8+CD57+ cell expansion. CDR3 and TCR beta VDJ profiling relied on genomic DNA as the template. One entry per CDR3 protein, called by TCRdb with MiXCR from the reads. The repertoire includes some 180,000 distinct CDR3 sequences, roughly 60% of them detected once, and approximately 42% sits in the top ten. This clonotype originated in a human donor with aplastic anemia. The source material was sorted CD4+, CD8+, or CD8+CD57+ T cells (not recorded which) from PBMCs.

The CDR3: CASSPDSGETQYF. The CDR3 DNA follows: TGTGCCAGCAGTCCGGATTCAGGGGAGACCCAGTACTTC. The rearrangement joins TRBV28 to TRBJ2-7, with D perhaps matching TRBD1 (5 bases). The assigned J gene may be wrong: the sequence end matches TRBJ2-5 better. The CDR3 is 13 residues long. Germline assignment: CDR1 MDHEN and CDR2 SYDVKM.